This T cell receptor beta chain was observed in a study of OX40 agonist ivuxolimab in advanced cancers. Overall study context: Patients received ivuxolimab, an agonistic anti-OX40 (CD134) antibody. Patients undergoing dose escalation presented with hepatocellular carcinoma, melanoma, renal cell or head and neck cancer. Findings of the study overall: The antigens recognized by the expanded peripheral T cells, that is their antigen specificity, were not determined.

Comments on this clone: Its cognate antigen is unknown.

There are 15 residues in the CDR3. V gave up 0 bases and J gave up 5 bases, with 11 bases separating them. CDR1 LNHNV and CDR2 YYDKDF come from the germline V gene (reference sequence). The assay was immunoSEQ multiplex PCR, and TCRdb's table has in-frame clones only and misses some. The sample has some 100,000 clones, less than 90% seen once. The chain employs TRBV15 and TRBJ2-1, with D unresolved. The material sequenced was CD4+ or CD8+ T cells sorted from blood, taken in a trial of the OX40 agonist ivuxolimab. This TCR was sampled from an adult with an advanced solid tumor such as melanoma, head and neck, liver or kidney cancer. CDR3 amino acids: CATSRDRSGDNEQFF. CDR3 nucleotides: TGTGCCACCAGCAGAGATCGGTCCGGAGACAATGAGCAGTTCTTC.